Here is one T cell receptor (beta chain) with its context. Its antigen is not known. This specimen comes from a study of cytomegalovirus exposure and HLA in healthy donors. Researchers ran the PCR with 60 Vbeta and 13 Jbeta primers. Sequencing used immunoSEQ multiplex PCR; TCRdb keeps in-frame clones, though not all of them. The sample lists around 140,000 clones, 65% to 85% seen once, with roughly 1.5% in the top ten. Study outcomes and limitations: Specific recognition of CMV antigens was confirmed in vitro for three chains (all CMV-associated). The authors listed approximately 160 TCR beta chains as cytomegalovirus-associated.

Sequences were obtained from PBMCs. This TCR was sampled from a young woman in good health and CMV-seronegative.

The CDR3 region is CASSSTPGQGPYEQYF. The CDR3 coding sequence is TGTGCCAGCAGCTCTACGCCTGGACAGGGACCCTACGAGCAGTACTTC. The chain combines TRBV7-8 with TRBJ2-7; 8 positions match TRBD1. The V segment lost 4 bases and the J segment 2 bases; nucleotides outside the gene matches: 10. There are 16 residues in the CDR3. Germline-derived CDR1 and CDR2 are SGHVS and FQNEAQ.